This T cell receptor beta chain was captured by sequencing in a study of Ad26.COV2.S vaccination and SARS-CoV-2 variants. Overall study context: The authors gave Ad26.COV2.S intramuscularly, either once or twice 56 days apart. Study outcomes and limitations: Vaccinated and placebo-treated recipients had similar non-spike TCR breadth.

Notes on this clone: Its target is unknown.

The method was immunoSEQ multiplex PCR; TCRdb's version includes in-frame clones alone and lacks a portion of them. The data contain about 280,000 clones, 87% of them seen just once; the ten biggest clones take up 3% to 4%. In germline, CDR1 is SGHTS, CDR2 YDEGEE. The CDR3 extends over 14 amino acids. With 0 bases removed from V and 4 bases from J, the gap between germline ends came to 11 bases. The treatment denotes: 15 to 20 received Ad26.COV2.S at low or high dose, single or two shots; about 5 received placebo; per-sample allocation not given. The samples were gathered on day 63 after the first injection of vaccine or placebo. It was an adult aged 18-55 years in Boston who was the donor.

The source material was peripheral blood, sampled in a trial of Ad26.COV2.S vaccine versus placebo. The clonotype comes from a person aged 18 to 59 who received the Ad26.COV2.S COVID-19 vaccine or a placebo. This chain links TRBV5-8 with TRBJ2-7, with D perhaps TRBD2 (6 bases). The CDR3 coding sequence is TGTGCCAGCAGCTTGGAGCGGGCCCAATACGAGCAGTACTTC. Its protein is CASSLERAQYEQYF.